This is a list of T cell receptor beta chains from one sample in a study of cytomegalovirus exposure and HLA in healthy donors. Here immunoSEQ multiplex PCR was the method, and the copy in TCRdb shows in-frame clones only, minus some. Among some 87,000 clones, about three fifths were seen once, and the ten largest hold roughly 6%. Material: PBMCs. The receptors originated from a woman in her 30s in good health and CMV-seropositive. Each CDR3 is given with its conserved first and last residue. Fields, in order: clone size, V gene, D gene, J gene, CDR3 DNA, CDR3 protein. A D gene is named only where the DNA matches it firmly. Size values are once, few and many counts, or a class for expanded clones, and some rows have none.

size: NA
V: TRBV7-2
D: NA
J: TRBJ2-7
DNA: TGTGCCAGCAGCTTATACAACTCCTACGAGCAGTACTTC
CDR3: CASSLYNSYEQYF

size: NA
V: TRBV5-1
D: TRBD2
J: TRBJ2-3
DNA: TGCGCCAGCAGCTTGTCACTAGCGGGGGCATCAGATACGCAGTATTTT
CDR3: CASSLSLAGASDTQYF

size: NA
V: TRBV7-9
D: NA
J: TRBJ2-7
DNA: TGTTCCAGCAGCCTACTCGGTTCTCCCTACGAGCAGTACTTC
CDR3: CSSSLLGSPYEQYF

size: few
V: TRBV7-2
D: NA
J: TRBJ1-1
DNA: TGTGCCAGCAGCCCAGGGGACCTGGGGGCTTTCTTT
CDR3: CASSPGDLGAFF

size: NA
V: TRBV6-1
D: NA
J: TRBJ1-5
DNA: TGTGCCAGCAGTGAAGCGTGGACATTAGGCAATCAGCCCCAGCATTTT
CDR3: CASSEAWTLGNQPQHF

size: few
V: TRBV7-7
D: NA
J: TRBJ2-5
DNA: TGTGCCAGCAGCCCGAGGGTGGCCGAGACCCAGTACTTC
CDR3: CASSPRVAETQYF

size: NA
V: TRBV10-3
D: TRBD2
J: TRBJ2-1
DNA: TGTGCCATCAGTGACCCTCCGGGACTAGCGGGGAACAATGAGCAGTTCTTC
CDR3: CAISDPPGLAGNNEQFF

size: NA
V: TRBV30
D: NA
J: TRBJ1-6
DNA: TGTGCCTGGATCAAGGGAGGGCACAGCTCCTATAATTCACCCCTCCACTTT
CDR3: CAWIKGGHSSYNSPLHF

size: NA
V: TRBV9
D: NA
J: TRBJ1-2
DNA: TGTGCCAGCAGCGTAGAAACAGGGCGTTATGGCTACACCTTC
CDR3: CASSVETGRYGYTF

size: NA
V: TRBV15
D: NA
J: TRBJ2-1
DNA: TGTGCCACCAGCAGAGATCTCGCCCTCCAGGACAATGAGCAGTTCTTC
CDR3: CATSRDLALQDNEQFF

size: NA
V: TRBV6-5
D: NA
J: TRBJ1-6
DNA: TGTGCCAGCAGGACGACAGGTTCGGGGTCACCCCTCCACTTT
CDR3: CASRTTGSGSPLHF

size: NA
V: TRBV6-5
D: NA
J: TRBJ1-5
DNA: TGTGCCAGCAGTTACGGGCAGGGAGGTCAGCCCCAGCATTTT
CDR3: CASSYGQGGQPQHF

size: NA
V: TRBV11-3
D: NA
J: TRBJ1-1
DNA: TGTGCCAGCAGCTTAGTTCGACAGGTTCTAAGGGAGGGCACTGAAGCTTTCTTT
CDR3: CASSLVRQVLREGTEAFF

size: once
V: TRBV6-5
D: TRBD1
J: TRBJ2-7
DNA: TGTGCCAGCGGGCGGGGAACCGGGACAGGGGGCGAGCAGTACTTC
CDR3: CASGRGTGTGGEQYF

size: NA
V: TRBV4-2
D: TRBD2
J: TRBJ2-5
DNA: TGTGCCAGCAGCCAAGATTTAACTAGCGGGGGGAAGACCCAGTACTTC
CDR3: CASSQDLTSGGKTQYF

size: few
V: TRBV7-2
D: TRBD1
J: TRBJ2-5
DNA: TGTGCCAGCAGCTCGCAGACAGGGTACCAAGAGACCCAGTACTTC
CDR3: CASSSQTGYQETQYF